The sequence of this T cell receptor (beta chain) was determined in a study of blood T cell repertoires in COVID-19. Participants, roughly 18 to 89 years old, spanned under 25 US areas. Participant-given clinical history determined each cohort assignment. V lost 3 bases to trimming and J lost 3 bases, with 9 bases between them. Germline CDR1 and CDR2: MNHNS and SASEGT. This CDR3 comprises 14 residues. TCRdb keeps only in-frame clones here, not all; method: immunoSEQ multiplex PCR. Of about 300,000 clones detected, about 90% appear once; the ten largest clones hold approximately 5.2%. This receptor was obtained from a woman between 25 and 40 years old who had recovered from COVID-19. The chain joins TRBV6-1 to TRBJ1-5; perhaps TRBD1 as D (5 bases). The specimen sequenced was PBMCs or T cells enriched from blood (not recorded which). CDR3 in amino acids: CASSEGEANQPQHF. Here the CDR3 DNA reads TGTGCCAGCAGTGAGGGGGAGGCCAATCAGCCCCAGCATTTT.